Described below is a single T cell receptor (beta chain) sequence and its context. This CDR3 is built from 15 residues. In the source study's methods: How many nucleated cells were present was estimated from reference gene primer amplification. This table comes from immunoSEQ multiplex PCR, and its TCRdb copy is limited to in-frame clones, with some not included. The DNA was the basis for D and trimming; V, J and clone size are from that table. The sample contains some 120,000 clones, approximately 71% of which appear only once. These data originate in a study of blood T cell repertoires in COVID-19. Study information: COVID-19 samples collected from the United States, Italy and Spain covered acute and convalescent phases. Sources were T cells, B-cell-depleted T cells, or PBMCs; the material itself was cDNA or gDNA.

The receptor was derived from a woman aged 70 to 79 with acute or convalescent COVID-19. The chain carries TRBV21-1 and TRBJ2-5; the D call TRBD1 from the table was never checked on the DNA. TRBV21-1 counts as a pseudogene. The specimen was peripheral blood. The DNA of the CDR3 is TGTGCCAGCAGCAAACCGGGACAGGTCATAGAGACCCAGTACTTC. Encoded protein: CASSKPGQVIETQYF.